Each of the 7 T cell receptor beta chains below was sequenced from the same sample in a study of CD8+ T cells in alopecia areata. cDNA prepared by RNA extraction and subsequent reverse transcription served as the template for sequencing. Using immunoSEQ multiplex PCR, the repertoire was profiled, and TCRdb retains in-frame clones only, with some absent. The sample shows around 120,000 clones, 55% to 70% of them seen only once. Sequencing was performed on CD4+ T cells sorted from blood. All receptors come from a human donor in good health.

V gene TRBV10-2 combines with J gene TRBJ2-1; TRBD2 matches at 10 bases. V was clipped by 11 bases and J by 10 bases; unmatched bases: 11. The CDR3 is 13 amino acids. Germline-derived CDR1 and CDR2 are WSHSY and SAAADI. CDR3 in amino acids: CALSPAGGWEQFF. The CDR3 DNA is TGCGCCCTTAGTCCAGCGGGGGGGTGGGAGCAGTTCTTC.

The chain has TRBV5-6 and TRBJ2-2; D gene uncertain. There are 15 residues in the CDR3. The germline CDR1 and CDR2 sequences are SGHDT and YYEEEE. V dropped 4 bases and J dropped 1 base, with 11 bases sitting between them. CDR3 coding DNA: TGTGCCAGCAGCCCTTGGACGGAGAACACCGGGGAGCTGTTTTTT. This encodes CASSPWTENTGELFF. Full variable domain (rest looked up from reference TRBV5-6 and TRBJ2-2): DAGVTQSPTHLIKTRGQQVTLRCSPKSGHDTVSWYQQALGQGPQFIFQYYEEEERQRGNFPDRFSGHQFPNYSSELNVNALLLGDSALYLCASSPWTENTGELFFGEGSRLTVL.

The chain links TRBV30 to TRBJ1-5, with TRBD1 as a possible D gene (6 bases). Per the germline V gene, CDR1 is GTSNPN and CDR2 is SVGIG (reference sequence). Trimming pared 2 bases from V and 0 bases from J, leaving 17 bases between. The CDR3 is 17 residues long. CDR3 residues: CAWSMARGPYSNQPQHF. The CDR3 nucleotides are TGTGCCTGGAGTATGGCCAGGGGTCCTTATAGCAATCAGCCCCAGCATTTT.

This clone was picked up one time. The genes are TRBV12-5 and TRBJ2-3; D is undetermined. Per the germline V gene, CDR1 is LGHNT and CDR2 is FRNRAP. CDR3 length: 11 amino acids. V lost 7 bases to trimming and J lost 9 bases, with 11 bases between them. Here the CDR3 DNA reads TGTGCTAGTGCGCTTGTTGGGACGCAGTATTTT. It codes for CASALVGTQYF.

This chain joins TRBV5-1 and TRBJ2-2, with no clear D. The germline V and J ends were trimmed by 0 bases and 7 bases, with 4 bases remaining between them. Per germline, CDR1 SGHRS and CDR2 YFSETQ. The CDR3 length is 12 residues. The CDR3 here is CASSLVGGELFF. CDR3 coding DNA: TGCGCCAGCAGCTTGGTTGGCGGGGAGCTGTTTTTT.

This chain links TRBV9 with TRBJ2-1; maybe TRBD1 (6 bases). CDR3 length: 16 residues. Germline values: CDR1 SGDLS, CDR2 YYNGEE. V was pared by 2 bases and J by 6 bases, with 18 bases between. The CDR3 region has the DNA TGTGCCAGCAGCGTCGACTCAAGGGGGACGCTCAATGAGCAGTTCTTC. Its protein is CASSVDSRGTLNEQFF.

This chain links TRBV7-9 with TRBJ1-1; D may be TRBD1 (5 bases). Germline CDR1 is SEHNR and CDR2 is FQNEAQ (reference sequence). The V end lost 5 bases, the J end lost 6 bases, and 10 bases lay between the germline ends. The CDR3 consists of 12 residues. In nucleotides, the CDR3 is TGTGCCAGCAGCGCCTCAGGGCCTGAAGCTTTCTTT. Protein sequence: CASSASGPEAFF.